Listed here is a single TCR beta chain. The source of the sample is a study of blood T cell repertoires in COVID-19. At the level of the study: The United States, Italy and Spain provided the acute and convalescent COVID-19 samples.

CDR1 is LGHDT and CDR2 is YNNKEL in the germline V gene (reference sequence). There are 14 residues in the CDR3. V was pared by 4 bases and J by 6 bases, with 4 bases of the junction left unmatched. Authors' methods: Reference gene primers were amplified, and this amplification served to estimate nucleated cell counts. Method: immunoSEQ multiplex PCR; TCRdb's copy keeps in-frame clones and lacks some. V and J calls and clone size follow that table, whereas D and trimming were derived from the DNA. The sample lists fewer than 350,000 clones; around 90% were seen once. The sequence was obtained from a man aged 30 to 39 with COVID-19, enrolled during active disease. The genes are TRBV3-1 (or the pseudogene TRBV3-2) and TRBJ2-1, with 9 bases that match TRBD2. The specimen sequenced was peripheral blood. The CDR3 is CASSPGLAGNEQFF. The CDR3 DNA is TGTGCCAGCAGCCCGGGACTAGCAGGCAATGAGCAGTTCTTC.